This TCR beta chain comes out of a study of T cells in Graves' hyperthyroidism and ophthalmopathy. This clonotype occurred many times. The CDR3 extends over 15 amino acids. Between the trimmed V and J ends, which lost 7 bases and 1 base, there was a span of 16 bases. Germline CDR1 reads SQVTM; CDR2 reads ANQGSEA. Researchers amplified the TCR beta CDR3 regions from RNA transcripts. With the HTBI primer set, the TCR CDR3 went through a first round of RT-PCR. TCRdb redid the calling of the multiplex PCR reads with MiXCR, one entry per CDR3 protein. Of under 300,000 distinct CDR3 sequences in the sample, less than 30% are singletons; the top ten hold about 30%.

The origin of this receptor is a man between 40 and 49 years old with Graves' hyperthyroidism that later progressed to Graves' ophthalmopathy. V is TRBV29-1 and J is TRBJ2-2; D tentatively reads TRBD1 or TRBD2 (5 bases each). Sequenced input: blood. CDR3 in amino acids: CSAHYGTVNTGELFF. The CDR3, as DNA: TGCAGCGCGCACTACGGGACGGTGAACACCGGGGAGCTGTTTTTT.